The T cell receptor (beta chain) described here comes from a study of cytomegalovirus exposure and HLA in healthy donors. This clone was seen more than once but under ten times. From germline, CDR1 is MNHNS and CDR2 SASEGT. The CDR3 contains 10 residues. The V gene lost 4 bases and the J gene lost 11 bases, with 8 bases spanning the gap. 13 Jbeta primers and 60 Vbeta primers were used for the PCR. The data were produced by immunoSEQ multiplex PCR, yet TCRdb's version contains in-frame clones alone and is incomplete. The sample shows around 160,000 clones, 75% to 85% of them seen only once. Sample: PBMCs. J is TRBJ1-2 and V is TRBV6-1; D perhaps matches TRBD1 (5 bases). The clonotype was recovered from a male donor in good health and CMV-seropositive. CDR3 nucleotides: TGTGCCAGCAGTGGACACAGGTACACCTTC. It specifies CASSGHRYTF.